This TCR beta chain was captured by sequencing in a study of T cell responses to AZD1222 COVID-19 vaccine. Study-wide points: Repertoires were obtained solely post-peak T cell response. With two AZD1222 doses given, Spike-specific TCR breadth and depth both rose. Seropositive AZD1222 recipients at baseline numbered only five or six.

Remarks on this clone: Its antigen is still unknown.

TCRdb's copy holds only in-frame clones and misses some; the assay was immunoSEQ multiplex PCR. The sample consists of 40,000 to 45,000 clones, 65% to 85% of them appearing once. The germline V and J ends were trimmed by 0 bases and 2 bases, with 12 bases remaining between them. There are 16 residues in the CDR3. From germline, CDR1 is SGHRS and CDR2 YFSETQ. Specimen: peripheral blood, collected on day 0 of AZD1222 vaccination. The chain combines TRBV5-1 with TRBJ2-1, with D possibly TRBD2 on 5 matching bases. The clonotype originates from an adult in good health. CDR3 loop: CASSLAGLATYNEQFF. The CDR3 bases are TGCGCCAGCAGCTTGGCCGGATTAGCGACCTACAATGAGCAGTTCTTC.